This T cell receptor (beta chain) emerged from a study of T cell responses to AZD1222 COVID-19 vaccine. Background on the study: Second doses that came at about 4 or about 12 weeks were put together. Study findings and constraints: It was only after the peak T cell response that any repertoires were sampled. As reported, nearly half of all spike-specific TCRs target variant regions that are unmutated. There were mostly white British donors and more females than males, and clonal diversity was possibly underestimated.

Comment on this clone: Its matching antigen is unknown.

Profiled with immunoSEQ multiplex PCR; TCRdb holds only in-frame clones, not every one. The data contain more than 150,000 clones, 88% of them singletons. There are 15 residues in the CDR3. From germline, CDR1 is MDHEN and CDR2 SYDVKM. Trimming shortened V by 5 bases and J by 6 bases, and 19 bases separated the two germline ends. This receptor was taken from an adult in good health. Here the sequenced sample was peripheral blood, taken on day 0 of AZD1222 vaccination. The rearrangement joins TRBV28 to TRBJ1-2; tentatively, D is TRBD1 (5 bases). The CDR3 protein is CASSPPLGEGNGYTF. The CDR3 nucleotides read TGTGCCAGCAGTCCACCCCTGGGCGAGGGGAATGGCTACACCTTC.